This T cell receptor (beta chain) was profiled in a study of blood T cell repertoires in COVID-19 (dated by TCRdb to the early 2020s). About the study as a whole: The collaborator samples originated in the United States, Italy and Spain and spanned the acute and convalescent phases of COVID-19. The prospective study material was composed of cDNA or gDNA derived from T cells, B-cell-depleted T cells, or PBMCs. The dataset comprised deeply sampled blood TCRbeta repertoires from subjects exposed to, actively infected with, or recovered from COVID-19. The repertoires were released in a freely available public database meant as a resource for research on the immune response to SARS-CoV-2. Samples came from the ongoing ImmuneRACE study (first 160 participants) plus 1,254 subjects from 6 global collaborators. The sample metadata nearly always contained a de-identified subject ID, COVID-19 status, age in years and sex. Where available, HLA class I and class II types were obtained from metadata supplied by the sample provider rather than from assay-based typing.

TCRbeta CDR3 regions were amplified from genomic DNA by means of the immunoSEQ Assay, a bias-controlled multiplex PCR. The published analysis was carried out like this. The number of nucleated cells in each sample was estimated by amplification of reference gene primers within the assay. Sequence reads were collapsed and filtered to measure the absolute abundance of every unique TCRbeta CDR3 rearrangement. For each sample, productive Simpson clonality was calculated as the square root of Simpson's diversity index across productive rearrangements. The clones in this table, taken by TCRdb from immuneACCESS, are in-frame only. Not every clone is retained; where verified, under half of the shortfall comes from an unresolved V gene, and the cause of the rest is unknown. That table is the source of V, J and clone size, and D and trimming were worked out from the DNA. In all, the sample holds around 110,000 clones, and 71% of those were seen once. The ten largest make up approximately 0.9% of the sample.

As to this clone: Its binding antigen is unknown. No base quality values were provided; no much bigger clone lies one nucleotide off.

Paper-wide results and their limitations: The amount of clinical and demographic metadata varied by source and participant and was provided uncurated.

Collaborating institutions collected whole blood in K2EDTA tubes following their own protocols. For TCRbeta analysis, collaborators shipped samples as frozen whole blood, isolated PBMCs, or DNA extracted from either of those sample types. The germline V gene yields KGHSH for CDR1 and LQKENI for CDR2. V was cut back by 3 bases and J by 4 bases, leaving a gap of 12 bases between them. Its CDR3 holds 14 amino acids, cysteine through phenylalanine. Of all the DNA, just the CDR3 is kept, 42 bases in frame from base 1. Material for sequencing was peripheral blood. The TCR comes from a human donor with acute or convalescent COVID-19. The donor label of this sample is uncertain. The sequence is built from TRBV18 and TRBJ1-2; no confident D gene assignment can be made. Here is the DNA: TGTGCCAGCTCACCGGCCGGGGTTGGCTATGGCTACACCTTC. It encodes CASSPAGVGYGYTF.